This T cell receptor beta chain was sequenced in a study of T cells in Graves' hyperthyroidism and ophthalmopathy. This CDR3 spans 17 amino acids. Unmatched junction bases numbered 11, after V lost 5 bases and J lost 2 bases. Germline assignment: CDR1 MNHNS and CDR2 SASEGT. Findings and caveats of the study: Ophthalmopathy and stable hyperthyroidism were told apart by a 13 V-J model. Peripheral blood also featured most of the thyroid clonotypes expanded above 0.001.

This clonotype was counted many times. What it recognizes is unknown. Hyperthyroidism in the patients, aged 18 to 65, was newly diagnosed and under 2 months in duration. Lactation, pregnancy, other autoimmune disease or uncontrolled infection excluded patients. Amplification yielded TCR beta CDR3 regions, with RNA transcripts as the source. The primer set for the first-round RT-PCR of the TCR CDR3 was HTBI. TCRdb ran MiXCR on the multiplex PCR reads and lists one entry per CDR3 protein. The sample carries approximately 200,000 distinct CDR3 sequences, around 19% recorded once. This clonotype was obtained from a man aged 40-50 years with Graves' hyperthyroidism. Sequenced material: blood. The chain combines TRBV6-1 with TRBJ1-5, with 8 positions matching TRBD1. CDR3 sequence reads: CASSYPGTGQGNQPQHF. For the CDR3, the DNA is TGTGCCAGCAGTTACCCGGGGACAGGACAAGGCAATCAGCCCCAGCATTTT.